The next 19 T cell receptor beta chains were all read from a single sample in a study of T cell responses to AZD1222 COVID-19 vaccine. Only in-frame clones appear in the TCRdb table, and some are missing; sequencing was by immunoSEQ multiplex PCR. In the table there are fewer than 120,000 clones, 85% to 95% of which are singletons. The material was peripheral blood, obtained 28 days after the second AZD1222 dose. These receptors came from an adult who received the AZD1222 COVID-19 vaccine.

V usage is TRBV19 and J usage is TRBJ2-7, with D unresolved. Germline assignment: CDR1 LNHDA and CDR2 SQIVND (reference sequence). Trimming took off 1 base at V and 1 base at J, with 8 bases between the two ends. There are 14 residues in the CDR3. This CDR3 reads CASSIVGSSYEQYF. The CDR3 DNA sequence: TGTGCCAGTAGTATAGTCGGGTCTTCCTACGAGCAGTACTTC.

V is TRBV3-1 (or the pseudogene TRBV3-2) and J is TRBJ1-1; D call uncertain. Germline loops: CDR1 LGHDT, CDR2 YNNKEL (reference sequence). V lost 4 bases and J 4 bases, leaving 13 bases between the germline ends. The CDR3 extends over 14 amino acids. DNA of the CDR3: TGTGCCAGCAGCCCCCCGGGGTTTCTCACTGAAGCTTTCTTT. Translating it yields CASSPPGFLTEAFF.

The rearrangement joins TRBV11-2 to TRBJ2-2; unclear D gene. The germline gives CDR1 SGHAT, CDR2 FQNNGV. The CDR3 totals 13 residues. Trimming left V 3 bases short and J 6 bases short, with 8 bases between. The CDR3 protein is CASSFRRAGELFF. CDR3 DNA sequence: TGTGCCAGCAGCTTTAGGAGAGCCGGGGAGCTGTTTTTT.

The chain links TRBV3-1 (or the pseudogene TRBV3-2) to TRBJ1-3; the match to TRBD1 covers 7 bases. The germline V gene encodes CDR1 LGHDT and CDR2 YNNKEL (reference sequence). CDR3 size: 17 residues. Trimming took 5 bases from V and 2 from J; bases not matched to a gene: 12. The CDR3 protein is CASSKPLQGRTGNTIYF. The CDR3 DNA is TGTGCCAGCAGCAAACCTCTACAGGGGCGAACTGGAAACACCATATATTTT.

This clone appeared once. The chain couples TRBV7-9 to TRBJ2-7; 9 bases match TRBD1. J lost 9 bases, V lost 8 bases, and 8 bases had no gene match. The CDR3 runs to 12 residues. Germline CDR1 is SEHNR and CDR2 is FQNEAQ (reference sequence). In DNA, the CDR3 is TGTGCCAGCGACAGGGGGACCGCGGCGCAGTACTTC. It encodes CASDRGTAAQYF.

The rearrangement joins TRBV19 to TRBJ1-3; 7 nucleotides line up with TRBD1. The CDR3 sequence is 18 residues long. Trimming took 5 bases from V and 0 from J; bases not matched to a gene: 13. CDR1 LNHDA and CDR2 SQIVND come from the germline V gene (reference sequence). The CDR3 loop is CASSPSVLGGGSGNTIYF. The CDR3 bases are TGTGCCAGTAGTCCTTCCGTTTTAGGGGGCGGCTCTGGAAACACCATATATTTT.

In nucleotides, the CDR3 is TGCAGCGGTGCGGACAGGGGCTATGGCTACACCTTC. It specifies CSGADRGYGYTF. The chain is built from TRBV29-1 and TRBJ1-2; 9 nucleotides match TRBD1. CDR3 size: 12 residues. The germline V gene has CDR1 SQVTM and CDR2 ANQGSEA. Trimming cost V 7 bases and J 4 bases; bases outside gene matches: 4.

The V call is TRBV10-3, the J call TRBJ2-1; no definite D call. This CDR3 is built from 15 residues. V was clipped by 2 bases and J by 5 bases, with 13 bases between them. Germline values: CDR1 ENHRY, CDR2 SYGVKD. CDR3 amino acids: CAISETPTGHNEQFF. The CDR3 DNA sequence: TGTGCCATCAGTGAGACACCTACTGGACACAATGAGCAGTTCTTC.

J is TRBJ2-7 and V is TRBV5-1; either TRBD1 or TRBD2 may fit D (5 bases each). CDR1 and CDR2 (germline): SGHRS, YFSETQ. Trimming took 2 bases from V and 1 from J, leaving 13 bases between them. The CDR3 has 15 amino acids. The chain's CDR3 is CASSLKRDLSYEQYF. CDR3 bases: TGCGCCAGCAGCTTAAAAAGGGACCTTTCCTACGAGCAGTACTTC.

The chain carries TRBV18 and TRBJ1-2, with D perhaps TRBD1 (5 bases). V was pared by 3 bases and J by 5 bases, with 13 bases between. The CDR3 spans 14 residues. Germline lookup yields CDR1 KGHSH and CDR2 LQKENI. The CDR3 nucleotides read TGTGCCAGCTCACCGCTTGACAGCGGGTATGGCTACACCTTC. It codes for CASSPLDSGYGYTF.

The V call is TRBV6-5, the J call TRBJ1-2, with no clear D. V lost 7 bases to trimming and J lost 0 bases, with 12 bases between them. Germline V CDR1 and CDR2: MNHEY, SVGAGI. The CDR3 is 14 amino acids. The CDR3 sequence is CASKWRGSNYGYTF. The DNA for the CDR3 is TGTGCCAGCAAGTGGAGAGGGTCTAACTATGGCTACACCTTC.

The CDR3 DNA follows: TGTGCCAGTAGTATATCGCATGCCGGGACTCCCTTATACAATGAGCAGTTCTTC. This sequence encodes CASSISHAGTPLYNEQFF. The gene calls are TRBV19 and TRBJ2-1; TRBD2 is a possible D gene (6 bases). Germline-derived CDR1 and CDR2 are LNHDA and SQIVND (reference sequence). The CDR3 is 18 amino acids. Trimming removed 2 bases from V and 4 bases from J, with 21 bases in between.

In this sample, this clone turned up once. The J gene is TRBJ2-5, the V gene TRBV15; D is unresolved. This CDR3 is 14 amino acids long. The V and J ends lost 1 base and 4 bases respectively, with 10 bases between them. CDR1 and CDR2 from the germline V gene are LNHNV and YYDKDF (reference sequence). For the CDR3, the DNA is TGTGCCACCAGCAGAGGGTACAGCAGAGAGACCCAGTACTTC. This sequence encodes CATSRGYSRETQYF.

Of note for this clone: This sample includes further DNA sequences coding for the same CDR3. The chain couples TRBV24-1 to TRBJ1-2, with D uncertain. Between the trimmed V and J ends, which lost 2 bases and 5 bases, there was a span of 5 bases. CDR1 KGHDR and CDR2 SFDVKD come from the germline V gene. This CDR3 has 12 amino acids. This CDR3 is CATSDSGYGYTF. The CDR3 nucleotides are TGTGCCACCAGTGATTCGGGGTATGGCTACACCTTC.

V gene TRBV5-1 combines with J gene TRBJ1-2; 9 nucleotides match TRBD1. The CDR3 has 16 residues. V was pared by 4 bases and J by 8 bases, with 15 bases of the junction left unmatched. Germline CDR1 and CDR2: SGHRS and YFSETQ. CDR3 region: CASSRTPGQGSGGYTF. CDR3 nucleotides: TGCGCCAGCAGCCGGACTCCGGGACAGGGCTCCGGCGGCTACACCTTC.

The chain has TRBV6-1 and TRBJ2-6; no clear D. Trimming shortened V by 3 bases and J by 0 bases, and 0 bases separated the two germline ends. The germline CDR1 and CDR2 sequences are MNHNS and SASEGT. This CDR3 has 13 amino acids. The CDR3 is CASSDSGANVLTF. As DNA, the CDR3 is TGTGCCAGCAGTGACTCTGGGGCCAACGTCCTGACTTTC.

This clone came up once. The chain has TRBV15 and TRBJ1-1, with 12 bases lining up with TRBD1. This CDR3 comprises 14 residues. The V segment lost 3 bases and the J segment 10 bases; nucleotides outside the gene matches: 6. CDR1 is LNHNV and CDR2 is YYDKDF in the germline V gene (reference sequence). The CDR3 sequence is CATSRGQGADLAFF. The CDR3 nucleotides read TGTGCCACCAGCAGGGGACAGGGGGCCGATCTAGCTTTCTTT.

The chain is built from TRBV5-8 and TRBJ2-1, with D perhaps being TRBD1 or TRBD2 (6 bases each). CDR1 and CDR2 (germline): SGHTS, YDEGEE. This CDR3 has 16 residues. V shed 5 bases and J shed 2 bases, with 17 bases lying between them. The DNA for the CDR3 is TGTGCCAGCAGGGCAGAACAGGGAGGCGCCTACAATGAGCAGTTCTTC. Its translation is CASRAEQGGAYNEQFF.

The V and J genes are TRBV12-3 or TRBV12-4 and TRBJ1-2, with D possibly being TRBD1 (5 bases). The CDR3 extends over 13 amino acids. Trimming took 7 bases from V and 4 from J, leaving 13 bases between them. The CDR3 here is CASNTGGSYGYTF. CDR3 bases: TGTGCCAGCAATACAGGCGGGAGCTATGGCTACACCTTC.